This TCR beta chain is drawn from a study of T cell responses to AZD1222 COVID-19 vaccine. CDR3 length: 14 residues. The J segment lost 6 bases and the V segment lost 4 bases, leaving 8 bases of the junction unmatched. Germline CDR1 reads SGDLS; CDR2 reads YYNGEE. The protocol was immunoSEQ multiplex PCR, while the TCRdb copy is restricted to in-frame clones and leaves out a portion. The sample consists of over 150,000 clones, 91% of them appearing once. Worth noting for this clone: Its antigen is unknown.

Points from the study as a whole: Baseline seropositivity characterized only a handful of AZD1222 recipients. Repertoires were collected only later (after the peak T cell response had occurred). Reports indicate that nearly half of spike-specific TCRs are directed at unmutated variant regions. Donors, mostly white British, included more females; clonal diversity was possibly underestimated.

This TCR was sampled from an adult who received the AZD1222 COVID-19 vaccine. Here the sequenced sample was peripheral blood, taken 28 days after the second AZD1222 dose. V and J are TRBV9 and TRBJ2-7; TRBD1 aligns across 9 bases. The CDR3 DNA reads TGTGCCAGCAGCTTCCGGGACAGGGTCGGCGAGCAGTACTTC. This gives the protein CASSFRDRVGEQYF.